The 10 T cell receptor beta chains presented below share a single source sample, sequenced in a study of blood T cell repertoires in COVID-19. Sequencing used immunoSEQ multiplex PCR; TCRdb keeps in-frame clones, though not all of them. The table has about 300,000 clones, around nine tenths seen once. The sequenced sample consisted of peripheral blood. The source is a man between 65 and 80 years old with acute or convalescent COVID-19.

The chain is built from TRBV24-1 and TRBJ1-5; 7 nucleotides match TRBD1. This CDR3 region has 13 residues. The germline V gene encodes CDR1 KGHDR and CDR2 SFDVKD. The V and J ends lost 9 bases and 7 bases, in that order; junction bases with no gene match: 8. The CDR3 sequence is CATQGGSGQPQHF. DNA of the CDR3: TGTGCCACCCAGGGGGGCTCGGGCCAGCCCCAGCATTTT.

This clone has a single count. The chain uses TRBV4-1 and TRBJ1-4; maybe TRBD1 (6 bases). The CDR3 has 16 amino acids. Germline V gene data show CDR1 as MGHRA and CDR2 as YSYEKL. The V gene lost 4 bases and the J gene lost 8 bases, with 20 bases spanning the gap. CDR3 sequence reads: CASSRLWGRGQEKLFF. For the CDR3, the DNA is TGCGCCAGCAGCCGCCTATGGGGCAGGGGCCAGGAAAAACTGTTTTTT.

The CDR3 loop is CASSSGFSGNTIYF. DNA for the CDR3: TGTGCCAGCAGTTCGGGGTTCTCTGGAAACACCATATATTTT. J is TRBJ1-3 and V is TRBV28, with D hard to call. CDR3 length: 14 amino acids. Germline V gene lookup returns CDR1 MDHEN and CDR2 SYDVKM. Trimming stripped 4 bases from V and 0 bases from J, with 7 bases between.

The gene calls are TRBV24-1 and TRBJ2-3; a possible D gene is TRBD2 (6 bases). This CDR3 has 14 amino acids. V was shortened by 4 bases and J by 2 bases, with 9 bases between the two germline ends. Germline V CDR1 and CDR2: KGHDR, SFDVKD. The CDR3 sequence is CATSDQGLTDTQYF. The CDR3 coding sequence is TGTGCCACCAGTGACCAGGGACTCACAGATACGCAGTATTTT.

This clone was detected a few times. This rearrangement joins TRBV18 to TRBJ2-1; 8 bases align to TRBD1. CDR3 length: 17 residues. Trimming at V came to 3 bases and at J to 3 bases, leaving 10 bases not matched to a gene. CDR1 is KGHSH, CDR2 LQKENI, per germline. Here the CDR3 DNA reads TGTGCCAGCTCACCGAACCAAGGGACAGGCCTCTACAATGAGCAGTTCTTC. Its protein product is CASSPNQGTGLYNEQFF.

The genes are TRBV5-8 and TRBJ1-2; 8 bases map to TRBD1. Germline assignment: CDR1 SGHTS and CDR2 YDEGEE. Germline trimming cut 2 bases from V and 5 bases from J; bases unmatched to any gene: 11. The CDR3 length is 16 residues. The CDR3 region has the DNA TGTGCCAGCAGCTTAGCCCCCGGGACAGGAGCATATGGCTACACCTTC. The encoded protein is CASSLAPGTGAYGYTF.

This chain joins TRBV28 and TRBJ1-5, with TRBD1 matching 7 bases. The CDR3 sequence is 17 residues long. V dropped 7 bases and J dropped 2; count of bases not matched to a gene: 14. Germline CDR1 reads MDHEN; CDR2 reads SYDVKM. Here the CDR3 reads CASTPSRRTGRNQPQHF. The CDR3 bases are TGTGCCAGCACCCCTTCTCGCCGGACAGGTCGCAATCAGCCCCAGCATTTT.

The chain is built from TRBV7-2 and TRBJ2-7; D is perhaps TRBD1 (5 bases). V dropped 5 bases and J dropped 1 base, with 6 bases sitting between them. The CDR3 is 12 residues long. Germline V lookup: CDR1 SGHTA, CDR2 FQGNSA. The CDR3 nucleotides read TGTGCCAGCAGCGCAGGGTCCTACGAGCAGTACTTC. Amino acid sequence: CASSAGSYEQYF.

This clone showed up just once. J is TRBJ2-7 and V is TRBV5-8, with TRBD1 identical over 9 bases. This CDR3 contains 14 residues. Germline lookup yields CDR1 SGHTS and CDR2 YDEGEE. After removal of 2 bases from V and 6 bases from J, the junction contained 6 bases not matched to a gene. The CDR3 nucleotides are TGTGCCAGCAGCTTTGGGACAGGGTGGAGCGAGCAGTACTTC. It codes for CASSFGTGWSEQYF.

The rearrangement uses TRBV28 and TRBJ2-3, with TRBD1 as a possible D gene (6 bases). CDR1 MDHEN and CDR2 SYDVKM come from the germline V gene. CDR3 length equals 15 residues. Trimming stripped 5 bases from V and 8 bases from J, with 20 bases between. Here the CDR3 reads CASSLQGSLMGTQYF. In DNA, the CDR3 is TGTGCCAGCAGTCTACAGGGTAGCCTGATGGGTACGCAGTATTTT. The full variable domain, rest sourced from reference TRBV28 and TRBJ2-3, is DVKVTQSSRYLVKRTGEKVFLECVQDMDHENMFWYRQDPGLGLRLIYFSYDVKMKEKGDIPEGYSVSREKKERFSLILESASTNQTSMYLCASSLQGSLMGTQYFGPGTRLTVL.